This T cell receptor (beta chain) was observed in a study of T cells after posttransplantation cyclophosphamide. General study points: Blood and skin or GI T cell repertoires showed limited TRB overlap. TRB clonality was highly associated with recipient CMV seropositivity and reactivation. Donor CD8+ memory clones often dominated recipient blood repertoires at later times.

About this clone: The antigen remains undetermined.

The data were produced by immunoSEQ multiplex PCR, yet TCRdb's version contains in-frame clones alone and is incomplete. The profile shows about 24,000 clones, more than 75% of them singletons. The sequencing sample was made of PBMCs. This clonotype was sampled from a woman aged 60-70 years with a blood cancer, CMV-positive, and with a related stem cell donor.

CDR3 sequence reads: CASRPLGGNEQFF. In DNA, the CDR3 is TGTGCCAGCAGACCTCTAGGTGGGAATGAGCAGTTCTTC. This rearrangement joins TRBV7-9 to TRBJ2-1, with no clear D. This CDR3 is 13 amino acids long. Germline V CDR1 and CDR2: SEHNR, FQNEAQ (reference sequence). V was clipped by 6 bases and J by 7 bases, with 13 bases between them.